Sequencing of this T cell receptor (beta chain) was carried out in a study of metastatic and nonmetastatic thyroid tumors. This clone showed up many times. There are 15 residues in the CDR3. The junction had 6 bases not matched to a gene; V was cut back by 0 bases and J by 5 bases. CDR1 and CDR2 from the germline V gene are SEHNR and FQNEAQ (reference sequence). TCRdb recomputed clones from the PCR reads via MiXCR. Of 15,000 to 20,000 clones listed, about 20% are singletons. Not a single patient had been given any form of treatment at any point before undergoing thyroid surgery. The sample consisted of tumor tissue. This sequence originates from a male donor with papillary thyroid cancer or a benign thyroid nodule (not recorded which). Some clones in this sample may be carry-over from other donors' samples. The rearrangement uses TRBV7-9 and TRBJ2-5; 7 nucleotides match TRBD1. The CDR3 sequence is CASSLAQGGTETQYF. The CDR3 coding sequence is TGTGCCAGCAGCTTAGCGCAAGGGGGCACGGAGACCCAGTACTTC.